This T cell receptor (beta chain) appears in the sequencing data of a study of blood T cell repertoires in COVID-19. Study at large: In each case, the material was cDNA or gDNA derived from T cells, B-cell-depleted T cells, or PBMCs.

Trimming pared 7 bases from V and 11 bases from J, leaving 20 bases between. This CDR3 spans 13 amino acids. Germline loops: CDR1 LNHDA, CDR2 SQIVND (reference sequence). As processed by the authors: Reference gene primer amplification in the assay estimated nucleated cell counts. The protocol was immunoSEQ multiplex PCR, while the TCRdb copy is restricted to in-frame clones and leaves out a portion. D and trimming were read from the DNA, whereas the V and J calls and clone size are those reported in that table. In the table there are tens of thousands of clones, around 86% of which are singletons. This clonotype was obtained from a human donor in a cohort sampled during active COVID-19. This chain links TRBV19 with TRBJ1-1, with D perhaps matching TRBD1 (6 bases). The sequencing sample was made of peripheral blood. The CDR3: CASIQQGKPRAFF. CDR3 nucleotides: TGTGCCAGTATTCAACAGGGCAAGCCTCGGGCTTTCTTT.